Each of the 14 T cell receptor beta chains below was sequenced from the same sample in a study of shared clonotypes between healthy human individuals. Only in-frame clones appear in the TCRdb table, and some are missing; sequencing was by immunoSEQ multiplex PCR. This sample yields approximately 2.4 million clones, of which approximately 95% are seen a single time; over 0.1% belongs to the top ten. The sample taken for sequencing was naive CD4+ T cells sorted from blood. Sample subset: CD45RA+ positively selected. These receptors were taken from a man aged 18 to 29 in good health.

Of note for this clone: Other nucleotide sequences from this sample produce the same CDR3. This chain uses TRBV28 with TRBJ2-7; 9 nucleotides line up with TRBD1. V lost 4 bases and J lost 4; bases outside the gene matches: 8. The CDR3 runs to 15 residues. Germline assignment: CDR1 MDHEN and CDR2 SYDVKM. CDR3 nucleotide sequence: TGTGCCAGCAGTTCTCCGGGACAGGGATCTTACGAGCAGTACTTC. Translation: CASSSPGQGSYEQYF.

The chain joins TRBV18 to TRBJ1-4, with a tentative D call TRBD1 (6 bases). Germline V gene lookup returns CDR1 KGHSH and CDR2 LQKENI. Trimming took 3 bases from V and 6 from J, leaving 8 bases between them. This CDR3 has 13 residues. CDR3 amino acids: CASSPWTDEKLFF. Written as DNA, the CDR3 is TGTGCCAGCTCACCGTGGACAGATGAAAAACTGTTTTTT.

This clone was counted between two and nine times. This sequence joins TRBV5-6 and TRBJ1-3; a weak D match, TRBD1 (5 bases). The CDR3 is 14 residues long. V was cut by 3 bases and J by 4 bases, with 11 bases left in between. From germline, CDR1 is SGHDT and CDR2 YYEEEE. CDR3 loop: CASSYRDGGNTIYF. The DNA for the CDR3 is TGTGCCAGCAGCTACCGGGACGGCGGAAACACCATATATTTT.

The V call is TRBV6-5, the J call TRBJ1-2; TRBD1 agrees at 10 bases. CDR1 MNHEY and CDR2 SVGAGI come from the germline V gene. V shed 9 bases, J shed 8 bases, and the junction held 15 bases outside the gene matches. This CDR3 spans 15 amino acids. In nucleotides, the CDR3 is TGTGCCAGTCTTGGCTCCGGGACAGGGGTTTTAGGCTACACCTTC. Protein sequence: CASLGSGTGVLGYTF.

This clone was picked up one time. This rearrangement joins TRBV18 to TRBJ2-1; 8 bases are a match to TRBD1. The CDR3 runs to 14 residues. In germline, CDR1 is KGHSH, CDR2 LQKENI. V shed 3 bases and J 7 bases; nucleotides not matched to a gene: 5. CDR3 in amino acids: CASSPQGAGNEQFF. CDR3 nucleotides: TGTGCCAGCTCACCTCAGGGGGCAGGGAATGAGCAGTTCTTC.

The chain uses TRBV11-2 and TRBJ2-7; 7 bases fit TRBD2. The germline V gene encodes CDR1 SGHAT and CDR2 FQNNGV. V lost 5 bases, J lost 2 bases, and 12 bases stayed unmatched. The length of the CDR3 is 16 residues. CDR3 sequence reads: CASSTSGAGVTYEQYF. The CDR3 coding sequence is TGTGCCAGCAGCACCTCCGGGGCGGGGGTGACCTACGAGCAGTACTTC.

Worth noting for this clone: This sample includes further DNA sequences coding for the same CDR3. CDR3 residues: CASSLGLANEQFF. CDR3 sequence (DNA): TGTGCCAGCAGCTTAGGACTAGCCAATGAGCAGTTCTTC. This rearrangement joins TRBV5-4 to TRBJ2-1; 8 nucleotides agree with TRBD2. V lost 2 bases to trimming and J lost 6 bases; unmatched junction nucleotides: 1. Germline assignment: CDR1 SGHNT and CDR2 YYREEE (reference sequence). The CDR3 length is 13 residues.

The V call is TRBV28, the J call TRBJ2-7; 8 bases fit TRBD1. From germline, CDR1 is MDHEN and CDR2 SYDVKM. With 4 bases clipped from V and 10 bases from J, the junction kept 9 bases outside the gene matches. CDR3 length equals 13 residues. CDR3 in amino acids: CASSSPDRVLQYF. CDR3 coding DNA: TGTGCCAGCAGTTCCCCGGACAGGGTTCTTCAGTACTTC.

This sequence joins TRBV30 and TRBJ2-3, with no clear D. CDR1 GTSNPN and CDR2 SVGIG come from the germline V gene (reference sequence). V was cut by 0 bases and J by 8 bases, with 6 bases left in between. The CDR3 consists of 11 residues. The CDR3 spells CAWSVRATQYF. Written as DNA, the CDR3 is TGTGCCTGGAGTGTACGGGCTACGCAGTATTTT.

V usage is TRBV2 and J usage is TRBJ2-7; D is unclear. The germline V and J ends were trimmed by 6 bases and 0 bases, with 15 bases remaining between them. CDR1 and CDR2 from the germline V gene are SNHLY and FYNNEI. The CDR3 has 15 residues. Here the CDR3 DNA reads TGTGCCAGCAGGACCCTCCCAATTGGCTCCTACGAGCAGTACTTC. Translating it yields CASRTLPIGSYEQYF. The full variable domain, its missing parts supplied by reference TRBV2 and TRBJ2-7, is EPEVTQTPSHQVTQMGQEVILRCVPISNHLYFYWYRQILGQKVEFLVSFYNNEISEKSEIFDDQFSVERPDGSNFTLKIRSTKLEDSAMYFCASRTLPIGSYEQYFGPGTRLTVT.

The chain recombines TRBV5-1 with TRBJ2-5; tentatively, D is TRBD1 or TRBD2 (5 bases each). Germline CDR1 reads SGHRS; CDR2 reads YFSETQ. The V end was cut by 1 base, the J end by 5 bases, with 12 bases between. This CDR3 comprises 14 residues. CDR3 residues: CASSLSGTGETQYF. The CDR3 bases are TGCGCCAGCAGCTTGAGTGGGACGGGTGAGACCCAGTACTTC.

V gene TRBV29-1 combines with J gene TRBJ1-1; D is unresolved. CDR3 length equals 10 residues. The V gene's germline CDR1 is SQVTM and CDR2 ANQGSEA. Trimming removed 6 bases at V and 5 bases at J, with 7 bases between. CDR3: CSVYQTEAFF. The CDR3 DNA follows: TGCAGCGTATACCAAACTGAAGCTTTCTTT.

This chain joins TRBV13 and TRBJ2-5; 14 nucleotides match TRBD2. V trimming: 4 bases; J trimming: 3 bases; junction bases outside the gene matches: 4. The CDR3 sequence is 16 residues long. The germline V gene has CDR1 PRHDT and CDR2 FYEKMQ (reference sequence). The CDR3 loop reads CASSSAGLAGEETQYF. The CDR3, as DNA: TGTGCCAGCAGCTCCGCGGGACTAGCGGGAGAAGAGACCCAGTACTTC.

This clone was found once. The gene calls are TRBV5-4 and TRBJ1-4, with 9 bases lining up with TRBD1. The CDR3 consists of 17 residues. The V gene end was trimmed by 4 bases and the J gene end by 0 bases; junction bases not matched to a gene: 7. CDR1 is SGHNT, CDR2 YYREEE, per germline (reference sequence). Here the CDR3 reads CASSRGTGYATNEKLFF. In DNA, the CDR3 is TGTGCCAGCAGCCGCGGGACAGGGTATGCAACTAATGAAAAACTGTTTTTT.